In this sample, the clone carrying this TCR beta chain turned up a few times. The antigen remains unidentified. This sample is part of a study of T cells after yellow fever vaccination. MiXCR, run by TCRdb on the 5' RACE reads, gives a single entry per CDR3 protein. This table has 610,000 or so distinct CDR3 sequences, more than 9% appearing once. Study-wide results and limits: Reappearance after the booster was observed for most primary-vaccination clones (about 96% CD4, about 91% CD8).

This CDR3 spans 11 amino acids. V was clipped by 8 bases and J by 5 bases, with 9 bases between them. Germline V CDR1 and CDR2: LNHNV, YYDKDF (reference sequence). The sample was PBMCs, taken on the day of the yellow fever booster vaccination. The receptor was isolated from a man aged 25-45 years who received the YFV17D yellow fever vaccine. The V call is TRBV15, the J call TRBJ2-5; D possibly uses TRBD1 or TRBD2 (5 bases each). This CDR3 is CATGGPETQYF. As DNA, the CDR3 is TGTGCCACCGGGGGTCCGGAGACCCAGTACTTC.